The 30 T cell receptor beta chains reported below all come from one sample, sequenced in a study of T cell responses to AZD1222 COVID-19 vaccine. Sequencing was performed with immunoSEQ multiplex PCR; in TCRdb, only in-frame clones are kept and a portion is missing. Seen here are fewer than 110,000 clones, 75% to 95% observed once, and the top ten hold less than 55%. The sample was peripheral blood, taken on day 0 of AZD1222 vaccination. These receptors were obtained from an adult in good health.

The DNA for the CDR3 is TGTGCCAGCTCACTATCCCAGATGAACACTGAAGCTTTCTTT. Translated: CASSLSQMNTEAFF. The genes are TRBV18 and TRBJ1-1; D gene uncertain. The CDR3 contains 14 residues. V was pared by 4 bases and J by 0 bases, with 9 bases between. The germline V gene has CDR1 KGHSH and CDR2 LQKENI.

The chain couples TRBV7-3 to TRBJ2-7, with a weak D call TRBD2 (6 bases). The CDR3 runs to 13 residues. The germline V gene encodes CDR1 SGHTA and CDR2 FQGTGA. Trimming removed 5 bases at V and 0 bases at J, with 8 bases between. The CDR3 spells CASSTDYSYEQYF. CDR3 DNA: TGTGCCAGCAGCACGGACTACTCCTACGAGCAGTACTTC. Full variable domain (remainder filled in from reference TRBV7-3 and TRBJ2-7): GAGVSQTPSNKVTEKGKYVELRCDPISGHTALYWYRQSLGQGPEFLIYFQGTGAADDSGLPNDRFFAVRPEGSVSTLKIQRTERGDSAVYLCASSTDYSYEQYFGPGTRLTVT.

V and J are TRBV9 and TRBJ1-1; 8 bases are shared with TRBD1. V lost 2 bases, J lost 1 base, and 1 base stayed unmatched. The germline CDR1 and CDR2 sequences are SGDLS and YYNGEE. The CDR3 consists of 14 residues. The CDR3 loop reads CASSVGQANTEAFF. DNA for the CDR3: TGTGCCAGCAGCGTGGGACAGGCGAACACTGAAGCTTTCTTT.

This clone was recorded once. The rearrangement links TRBV28 to TRBJ1-1, with a tentative D call TRBD1 (6 bases). V dropped 3 bases and J dropped 1 base, with 12 bases sitting between them. CDR1 is MDHEN, CDR2 SYDVKM, per germline. The CDR3 extends over 15 amino acids. Here the CDR3 reads CASSFRGVGNTEAFF. CDR3 DNA: TGTGCCAGCAGTTTCAGGGGTGTAGGGAACACTGAAGCTTTCTTT.

This clone was seen only a few times. This chain uses TRBV30 with TRBJ1-4, with a possible D match to TRBD1 (6 bases). This CDR3 contains 13 residues. The germline V gene has CDR1 GTSNPN and CDR2 SVGIG (reference sequence). The V and J ends lost 2 bases and 8 bases respectively, with 12 bases between them. The chain's CDR3 is CAWSSQRGEKLFF. The CDR3 DNA follows: TGTGCCTGGAGTTCTCAGAGGGGGGAAAAACTGTTTTTT.

This chain joins TRBV10-2 and TRBJ1-5, with a weak D call TRBD1 (5 bases). V was trimmed by 11 bases and J by 4 bases, leaving 15 bases between them. CDR1 is WSHSY and CDR2 is SAAADI in the germline V gene. The CDR3 totals 13 residues. The CDR3 region is CAATGTVNQPQHF. The CDR3 DNA follows: TGCGCCGCTACCGGGACGGTGAATCAGCCCCAGCATTTT.

The V call is TRBV12-3 or TRBV12-4, the J call TRBJ2-5, with D hard to call. This CDR3 has 11 residues. The germline V and J ends were trimmed by 3 bases and 3 bases, with 2 bases remaining between them. Written as DNA, the CDR3 is TGTGCCAGCAGTTTGGAAGAGACCCAGTACTTC. Its protein product is CASSLEETQYF.

This clone occurred once. The rearrangement links TRBV7-5 to TRBJ1-3; the listed D gene, TRBD1, was not tested against the DNA. TRBV7-5 is deemed a pseudogene. The CDR3 length is 17 residues. The CDR3, as DNA: TGTGCCAGAAGCTCCATGAGGCAGGGGGTCTCTGGAAACACCATATATTTT. Protein sequence: CARSSMRQGVSGNTIYF.

The chain carries TRBV14 and TRBJ2-1; no clear D gene. The germline V gene encodes CDR1 SGHDN and CDR2 FVKESK. The CDR3 length is 14 residues. V dropped 6 bases and J dropped 6 bases, with 15 bases sitting between them. DNA for the CDR3: TGTGCCAGCAGTCCACTATATCAGTCCAATGAGCAGTTCTTC. Its protein is CASSPLYQSNEQFF.

This clone was detected once. The CDR3 protein is CASTPPETPSYGYTF. The CDR3 nucleotides are TGTGCCAGTACTCCCCCCGAGACGCCCTCCTATGGCTACACCTTC. This chain uses TRBV19 with TRBJ1-2; D is uncertain. Germline V CDR1 and CDR2: LNHDA, SQIVND (reference sequence). The CDR3 length is 15 residues. V lost 7 bases and J 4 bases, leaving 19 bases between the germline ends.

This chain links TRBV4-2 with TRBJ2-4; no definite D call. CDR3 length: 15 amino acids. Trimming cost V 4 bases and J 0 bases, with 10 bases left between them. Germline values: CDR1 LGHNA, CDR2 YNFKEQ. CDR3 residues: CASSLDFLAKNIQYF. As DNA, the CDR3 is TGTGCCAGCAGCCTAGACTTTTTAGCCAAAAACATTCAGTACTTC.

This chain links TRBV4-2 with TRBJ1-3, with D uncertain. Germline loops: CDR1 LGHNA, CDR2 YNFKEQ. The V gene lost 4 bases and the J gene lost 2 bases, with 15 bases spanning the gap. The CDR3 length is 16 residues. CDR3 protein: CASSRQGSQPGNTIYF. CDR3 DNA sequence: TGTGCCAGCAGCCGGCAAGGAAGTCAACCTGGAAACACCATATATTTT.

J is TRBJ1-2 and V is TRBV28; D unclear. Germline loops: CDR1 MDHEN, CDR2 SYDVKM. The CDR3 has 14 residues. The V and J ends lost 6 bases and 6 bases respectively, with 17 bases between them. CDR3 sequence: CASSPDGRVHGYTF. CDR3 sequence (DNA): TGTGCCAGCAGCCCGGACGGGAGGGTCCATGGCTACACCTTC.

The J gene is TRBJ2-3, the V gene TRBV28; 9 positions match TRBD1. V lost 7 bases to trimming and J lost 3 bases; unmatched junction nucleotides: 8. Germline-derived CDR1 and CDR2 are MDHEN and SYDVKM. This CDR3 contains 15 residues. The CDR3 bases are TGTGCCAGCACTTCCCCGACAGGGGGGACAGATACGCAGTATTTT. It codes for CASTSPTGGTDTQYF.

The CDR3 is CASSYSTESWGYTF. CDR3 sequence (DNA): TGTGCCAGCAGTTACTCGACAGAATCTTGGGGCTACACCTTC. This chain joins TRBV6-2 or TRBV6-3 and TRBJ1-2, with D possibly being TRBD1 (5 bases). This CDR3 has 14 amino acids. CDR1 is MNHEY, CDR2 SVGEGT, per germline. V was trimmed by 0 bases and J by 8 bases, leaving 13 bases between them.

CDR3 nucleotides: TGTGCCATCAGTGATTCGAGCAGGGGAAACTCCTACGAGCAGTACTTC. It translates to CAISDSSRGNSYEQYF. The chain employs TRBV10-3 and TRBJ2-7; TRBD1 might be the D (6 bases). CDR3 length: 16 residues. With 3 bases removed from V and 0 bases from J, the gap between germline ends came to 15 bases. Germline CDR1 is ENHRY and CDR2 is SYGVKD.

This clone was observed a single time. V gene TRBV5-1 combines with J gene TRBJ2-2; possibly TRBD1 for D (7 bases). The CDR3 contains 18 residues. The V end lost 0 bases, the J end lost 2 bases, and 17 bases lay between the germline ends. Germline V gene sequence: CDR1 SGHRS, CDR2 YFSETQ. CDR3 DNA: TGCGCCAGCAGCTTGGAACCCGGGCGGGACAGAAACACCGGGGAGCTGTTTTTT. Protein sequence: CASSLEPGRDRNTGELFF. Variable domain in full (rest from reference TRBV5-1 and TRBJ2-2): KAGVTQTPRYLIKTRGQQVTLSCSPISGHRSVSWYQQTPGQGLQFLFEYFSETQRNKGNFPGRFSGRQFSNSRSEMNVSTLELGDSALYLCASSLEPGRDRNTGELFFGEGSRLTVL.

The chain joins TRBV10-2 to TRBJ1-1, with D maybe TRBD1 (6 bases). CDR3 size: 15 residues. CDR1 and CDR2 (germline): WSHSY, SAAADI. Trimming took 6 bases from V and 4 from J, leaving 18 bases between them. CDR3 bases: TGCGCCAGCAGGGAAAGGATAGGGGGGGGCACTGAAGCTTTCTTT. Amino acids: CASRERIGGGTEAFF.

V and J are TRBV6-5 and TRBJ2-2, with a weak D call TRBD1 (5 bases). Germline assignment: CDR1 MNHEY and CDR2 SVGAGI. With 6 bases removed from V and 7 bases from J, the gap between germline ends came to 18 bases. The CDR3 is made up of 15 amino acids. The CDR3 reads CASRVPGQNVGELFF. The CDR3 DNA follows: TGTGCCAGCAGAGTACCCGGACAAAACGTCGGGGAGCTGTTTTTT.

The chain links TRBV29-1 to TRBJ2-2; the match to TRBD1 covers 8 bases. The germline gives CDR1 SQVTM, CDR2 ANQGSEA. The CDR3 consists of 15 residues. Unmatched junction bases numbered 5, after V lost 1 base and J lost 4 bases. The CDR3, as DNA: TGCAGCGTTGAAGTAGTACAGGGGGGCACCGGGGAGCTGTTTTTT. It specifies CSVEVVQGGTGELFF.

This clone was counted a single time. The chain links TRBV7-9 to TRBJ2-2, with 9 positions matching TRBD1. The CDR3 is 14 residues long. J lost 5 bases, V lost 8 bases, and 6 bases had no gene match. Germline-derived CDR1 and CDR2 are SEHNR and FQNEAQ (reference sequence). CDR3 bases: TGTGCCAGCGGGGACAGGGTTGATACCGGGGAGCTGTTTTTT. The encoded protein is CASGDRVDTGELFF.

The chain links TRBV14 to TRBJ2-1; D remains unclear. CDR3 length equals 15 residues. V dropped 0 bases and J dropped 9 bases, with 15 bases sitting between them. Germline V gene data show CDR1 as SGHDN and CDR2 as FVKESK. The CDR3 loop is CASSQDMGWAVEQFF. The CDR3 coding sequence is TGTGCCAGCAGCCAAGATATGGGGTGGGCGGTTGAGCAGTTCTTC.

V gene TRBV27 combines with J gene TRBJ1-1; possible D gene TRBD1, 6 bases. Germline V gives CDR1 MNHEY, CDR2 SMNVEV (reference sequence). The germline V and J ends were trimmed by 6 bases and 3 bases, with 11 bases remaining between them. The CDR3 has 13 residues. The CDR3 DNA is TGTGCCAGCAGCTTTACAGGGTACACTGAAGCTTTCTTT. As protein: CASSFTGYTEAFF.

Here the CDR3 DNA reads TGTGCCAGCTCACCAAGTCCGAGCTCTGGAAACACCATATATTTT. It codes for CASSPSPSSGNTIYF. The rearrangement joins TRBV18 to TRBJ1-3; unclear D gene. V was cut by 2 bases and J by 0 bases, with 8 bases left in between. The germline V gene encodes CDR1 KGHSH and CDR2 LQKENI. The CDR3 consists of 15 residues.

The CDR3 coding sequence is TGTGCCAGCAGCCTGGGACAGGGGAAGAATCAGCCCCAGCATTTT. Translating gives CASSLGQGKNQPQHF. The genes are TRBV3-1 (or the pseudogene TRBV3-2) and TRBJ1-5; 10 bases fit TRBD1. Trimming removed 4 bases from V and 4 bases from J; junction bases left unmatched: 4. Per germline, CDR1 LGHDT and CDR2 YNNKEL (reference sequence). This CDR3 is 15 amino acids long.

The genes are TRBV7-2 and TRBJ2-7; 8 nucleotides line up with TRBD1. Unmatched junction bases numbered 13, after V lost 2 bases and J lost 4 bases. This CDR3 is 17 amino acids long. Germline CDR1 reads SGHTA; CDR2 reads FQGNSA. CDR3 residues: CASSLTAFGTGLYEQYF. The CDR3 DNA sequence: TGTGCCAGCAGCTTAACCGCTTTTGGGACAGGTCTATACGAGCAGTACTTC.

The chain carries TRBV6-5 and TRBJ1-2; D is ambiguous. The CDR3 loop spans 14 amino acids. V lost 2 bases and J 5 bases, leaving 12 bases between the germline ends. Per germline, CDR1 MNHEY and CDR2 SVGAGI. CDR3 nucleotide sequence: TGTGCCAGCAGTTACAGAGGGCAACGTTATGGCTACACCTTC. Translated, it gives CASSYRGQRYGYTF.

The V and J genes are TRBV7-9 and TRBJ2-7, with D tentatively TRBD1 (6 bases). V gave up 1 base and J gave up 7 bases, with 14 bases separating them. CDR3 size: 14 residues. CDR1 SEHNR and CDR2 FQNEAQ come from the germline V gene (reference sequence). CDR3 nucleotides: TGTGCCAGCAGCTTAGTCTCCCAGGGGCAAGAGCAGTACTTC. It codes for CASSLVSQGQEQYF.

The chain links TRBV19 to TRBJ1-1; 7 bases map to TRBD1. Germline values: CDR1 LNHDA, CDR2 SQIVND (reference sequence). The J segment lost 0 bases and the V segment lost 4 bases, leaving 11 bases of the junction unmatched. There are 17 residues in the CDR3. CDR3 sequence (DNA): TGTGCCAGTAGTAGTCCCCCGGGACAGACTTTGAACACTGAAGCTTTCTTT. This translates into CASSSPPGQTLNTEAFF.

This sequence joins TRBV28 and TRBJ1-5, with D possibly TRBD1 on 5 matching bases. Deletions cut 7 bases from V and 4 bases from J, with 11 bases between. The CDR3 is made up of 13 amino acids. Germline CDR1 is MDHEN and CDR2 is SYDVKM. The CDR3 DNA reads TGTGCCAGCACCGGACAAGCTAATCAGCCCCAGCATTTT. Its protein product is CASTGQANQPQHF.